One sample yielded the 26 T cell receptor beta chains listed below, sequenced in a study of cytomegalovirus exposure and HLA in healthy donors. Libraries were prepared by immunoSEQ multiplex PCR; TCRdb keeps only in-frame clonotypes and omits some of them. Seen here are 150,000 to 200,000 clones, 84% observed once, and the top ten hold around 9.6%. What was sequenced was PBMCs. These receptors all come from a man between 25 and 39 years old in good health and CMV-seropositive.

The gene calls are TRBV18 and TRBJ2-6; 9 bases align to TRBD1. There are 19 residues in the CDR3. Germline V gene sequence: CDR1 KGHSH, CDR2 LQKENI. Losses at the gene ends were 0 bases for V and 4 bases for J; bases not matched to a gene: 10. The CDR3 is CASSPPRDRVWSGANVLTF. CDR3 nucleotide sequence: TGTGCCAGCTCACCACCCCGGGACAGGGTCTGGTCCGGGGCCAACGTCCTGACTTTC. Combining the CDR3 with reference TRBV18 and TRBJ2-6 gives the whole variable domain NAGVMQNPRHLVRRRGQEARLRCSPMKGHSHVYWYRQLPEEGLKFMVYLQKENIIDESGMPKERFSAEFPKEGPSILRIQQVVRGDSAAYFCASSPPRDRVWSGANVLTFGAGSRLTVL.

The rearrangement links TRBV7-3 to TRBJ2-1; 15 bases map to TRBD2. Germline V gives CDR1 SGHTA, CDR2 FQGTGA. This CDR3 comprises 16 residues. V lost 5 bases and J lost 8; bases outside the gene matches: 7. The CDR3 loop reads CASSAGLAGGGDEQFF. CDR3 nucleotide sequence: TGTGCCAGCAGCGCGGGACTAGCGGGAGGAGGAGATGAGCAGTTCTTC.

In its sample, this clone was seen once. The V gene is TRBV5-1, the J gene TRBJ1-1; the D is unclear. The CDR3 has 13 amino acids. Per the germline V gene, CDR1 is SGHRS and CDR2 is YFSETQ. V lost 4 bases to trimming and J lost 1 base, with 8 bases between them. CDR3 DNA sequence: TGCGCCAGCAGCCCCGCGGCGAACACTGAAGCTTTCTTT. Protein: CASSPAANTEAFF.

This chain connects TRBV11-3 to TRBJ2-2; 8 bases fit TRBD1. The CDR3 is 15 residues long. From germline, CDR1 is SGHNT and CDR2 YENEEA. J lost 7 bases, V lost 5 bases, and 9 bases had no gene match. The CDR3 loop is CASSPRTGSGGELFF. The CDR3 DNA is TGTGCCAGCAGCCCCCGGACAGGGTCGGGCGGGGAGCTGTTTTTT.

The V gene is TRBV19, the J gene TRBJ1-3; no definite D call. V dropped 3 bases and J dropped 4 bases, with 13 bases sitting between them. CDR1 and CDR2 (germline): LNHDA, SQIVND (reference sequence). The CDR3 runs to 15 residues. As DNA, the CDR3 is TGTGCCAGTAGTATGCGGCCCCTTGCGGGAAACACCATATATTTT. Its protein product is CASSMRPLAGNTIYF.

The chain couples TRBV28 to TRBJ2-1, with 9 bases that match TRBD1. The CDR3 extends over 13 amino acids. Germline V CDR1 and CDR2: MDHEN, SYDVKM. V gave up 6 bases and J gave up 7 bases; unmatched junction bases: 4. This chain's CDR3 is CASSDGQGNEQFF. The CDR3 bases are TGTGCCAGCAGCGACGGACAGGGGAATGAGCAGTTCTTC.

The chain uses TRBV28 and TRBJ1-1; D unresolved. The V end was cut by 6 bases, the J end by 3 bases, with 14 bases between. The CDR3 contains 14 residues. Germline V lookup: CDR1 MDHEN, CDR2 SYDVKM. CDR3 region: CASRSGSLHTEAFF. The CDR3 coding sequence is TGTGCCAGCAGGTCGGGGTCCCTCCACACTGAAGCTTTCTTT. The full variable domain, rest sourced from reference TRBV28 and TRBJ1-1, is DVKVTQSSRYLVKRTGEKVFLECVQDMDHENMFWYRQDPGLGLRLIYFSYDVKMKEKGDIPEGYSVSREKKERFSLILESASTNQTSMYLCASRSGSLHTEAFFGQGTRLTVV.

The rearrangement joins TRBV5-1 to TRBJ2-1; 10 bases agree with TRBD2. The CDR3 length is 14 residues. The ends lost 7 bases at V and 6 bases at J; junction bases unmatched: 7. Germline V gives CDR1 SGHRS, CDR2 YFSETQ. The CDR3: CASEDASGSNEQFF. CDR3 bases: TGCGCCAGCGAGGATGCTAGCGGGAGCAATGAGCAGTTCTTC.

This clone was observed at least ten times. The genes are TRBV19 and TRBJ1-5; D call uncertain. Deletions cut 3 bases from V and 5 bases from J, with 8 bases between. The CDR3 spans 13 residues. CDR1 is LNHDA and CDR2 is SQIVND in the germline V gene (reference sequence). The CDR3 is CASSIGLDQPQHF. CDR3 DNA: TGTGCCAGTAGTATTGGGCTGGATCAGCCCCAGCATTTT.

V usage is TRBV9 and J usage is TRBJ2-1; 10 nucleotides agree with TRBD1. V shed 4 bases, J shed 4 bases, and the junction held 8 bases outside the gene matches. CDR1 and CDR2 from the germline V gene are SGDLS and YYNGEE. The CDR3 extends over 16 amino acids. CDR3 nucleotide sequence: TGTGCCAGCAGCCCAAGGGACAGGGGTTCGTACAATGAGCAGTTCTTC. This encodes CASSPRDRGSYNEQFF.

The chain links TRBV4-2 to TRBJ2-7; 8 bases match TRBD2. This CDR3 is built from 16 residues. Unmatched junction bases numbered 9, after V lost 1 base and J lost 4 bases. Germline V gene sequence: CDR1 LGHNA, CDR2 YNFKEQ. The CDR3 is CASSQAGLAGNYEQYF. For the CDR3, the DNA is TGTGCCAGCAGCCAAGCCGGCCTAGCGGGTAATTACGAGCAGTACTTC.

The chain combines TRBV6-5 with TRBJ1-4; tentative D call: TRBD1 (5 bases). Germline loops: CDR1 MNHEY, CDR2 SVGAGI. This CDR3 has 15 amino acids. V was cut by 4 bases and J by 2 bases, with 11 bases left in between. The CDR3 region is CASSSSGSTNEKLFF. The CDR3 bases are TGTGCCAGCAGTTCTTCAGGGTCGACTAATGAAAAACTGTTTTTT.

The chain uses TRBV11-2 and TRBJ2-7, with D maybe TRBD1 (6 bases). Per germline, CDR1 SGHAT and CDR2 FQNNGV. The ends were cut back, 2 bases at V and 7 bases at J, with 6 bases in the middle. The CDR3 is made up of 11 amino acids. CDR3 loop: CASSLRGEQYF. For the CDR3, the DNA is TGTGCCAGCAGCTTAAGGGGGGAGCAGTACTTC.

This chain joins TRBV18 and TRBJ2-7; 14 bases are shared with TRBD2. The V segment lost 5 bases and the J segment 0 bases; nucleotides outside the gene matches: 15. Germline V gives CDR1 KGHSH, CDR2 LQKENI. This CDR3 comprises 20 residues. CDR3 sequence: CASSSVPGLAGEGRSYEQYF. The CDR3 DNA reads TGTGCCAGCTCATCGGTCCCGGGACTAGCGGGAGAGGGGCGCTCCTACGAGCAGTACTTC.

The chain links TRBV29-1 to TRBJ1-6; D is undetermined. Between the trimmed V and J ends, which lost 0 bases and 10 bases, there was a span of 13 bases. This CDR3 has 14 residues. Germline values: CDR1 SQVTM, CDR2 ANQGSEA. Written as DNA, the CDR3 is TGCAGCGTTGAAGATCCCACAGCCCAATCACCCCTCCACTTT. Protein product: CSVEDPTAQSPLHF.

The J gene is TRBJ2-7, the V gene TRBV28, with 8 bases identical to TRBD1. CDR3 length equals 13 residues. Germline V gene sequence: CDR1 MDHEN, CDR2 SYDVKM. V trimming: 6 bases; J trimming: 2 bases; junction bases outside the gene matches: 3. This chain's CDR3 is CASRSGQAYEQYF. CDR3 DNA: TGTGCCAGCAGGTCGGGACAGGCCTACGAGCAGTACTTC.

This clone was recorded only once. This chain joins TRBV6-1 and TRBJ1-3, with TRBD1 as a possible D gene (6 bases). Germline CDR1 and CDR2: MNHNS and SASEGT. CDR3 length equals 15 residues. V lost 4 bases and J lost 4, with 14 bases in between. The CDR3 loop reads CASSVHRDPGNTIYF. The CDR3 bases are TGTGCCAGCAGTGTACACAGGGATCCAGGAAACACCATATATTTT.

CDR3 sequence: CASKGGGRGSEQFF. DNA of the CDR3: TGTGCCTCCAAGGGGGGAGGGAGGGGAAGTGAGCAGTTCTTC. The rearrangement joins TRBV28 to TRBJ2-1; the D gene is possibly TRBD2 (7 bases). CDR3 length equals 14 residues. Germline V gene data show CDR1 as MDHEN and CDR2 as SYDVKM. Trimming removed 11 bases at V and 9 bases at J, with 23 bases between.

The chain combines TRBV21-1 with TRBJ2-1; the table's D call of TRBD1 was not tested on the DNA. TRBV21-1 is reported as a pseudogene. CDR3 length: 11 amino acids. CDR3 sequence: CANEQTGGQFF. The CDR3 region has the DNA TGTGCCAATGAACAGACAGGGGGGCAGTTCTTC.

This clone was observed a few times. The chain carries TRBV19 and TRBJ1-2; D call uncertain. Germline values: CDR1 LNHDA, CDR2 SQIVND (reference sequence). This CDR3 region has 12 residues. V was clipped by 3 bases and J by 7 bases, with 9 bases between them. The CDR3 DNA sequence: TGTGCCAGTAGTATGGGAGCTTCTGGCTACACCTTC. Amino acid sequence: CASSMGASGYTF. The full variable domain, with the rest looked up from reference TRBV19 and TRBJ1-2, is DGGITQSPKYLFRKEGQNVTLSCEQNLNHDAMYWYRQDPGQGLRLIYYSQIVNDFQKGDIAEGYSVSREKKESFPLTVTSAQKNPTAFYLCASSMGASGYTFGSGTRLTVV.

The chain recombines TRBV2 with TRBJ2-3; 14 nucleotides align to TRBD2. Germline-derived CDR1 and CDR2 are SNHLY and FYNNEI. This CDR3 has 16 residues. V lost 6 bases, J lost 3 bases, and 5 bases stayed unmatched. This CDR3 is CASRQRLAGGTDTQYF. CDR3 nucleotides: TGTGCCAGCAGACAACGACTAGCGGGGGGGACAGATACGCAGTATTTT.

This clone was observed at least ten times. The chain employs TRBV27 and TRBJ1-1; unclear D gene. Germline-derived CDR1 and CDR2 are MNHEY and SMNVEV (reference sequence). This CDR3 is built from 13 residues. V lost 6 bases to trimming and J lost 5 bases, with 13 bases between them. The CDR3 spells CASRAVGWTEAFF. CDR3 bases: TGTGCCAGCAGGGCGGTTGGATGGACTGAAGCTTTCTTT.

The table lists this clone with a count of one. This chain joins TRBV28 and TRBJ2-5; maybe TRBD1 (6 bases). Germline V CDR1 and CDR2: MDHEN, SYDVKM. The CDR3 is 17 residues long. Between the trimmed V and J ends, which lost 6 bases and 3 bases, there was a span of 23 bases. For the CDR3, the DNA is TGTGCCAGCAGCCTAGCCCTACCACAGGGAAGGGAAGAGACCCAGTACTTC. Protein: CASSLALPQGREETQYF.

V is TRBV28 and J is TRBJ1-2; TRBD1 matches 7 bases. J was trimmed by 8 bases and V by 2 bases; bases with no gene match: 11. Germline V gene lookup returns CDR1 MDHEN and CDR2 SYDVKM. This CDR3 contains 15 residues. The CDR3 sequence is CASSLGAEGAKGYTF. As DNA, the CDR3 is TGTGCCAGCAGTTTAGGGGCGGAGGGGGCTAAGGGCTACACCTTC.

V is TRBV19 and J is TRBJ2-3; 7 bases are a match to TRBD2. The CDR3 is made up of 15 amino acids. Germline V gives CDR1 LNHDA, CDR2 SQIVND (reference sequence). J was trimmed by 0 bases and V by 1 base; bases with no gene match: 1. Written as DNA, the CDR3 is TGTGCCAGTAGTATAGGGGGGGGAAGCACAGATACGCAGTATTTT. Its translation is CASSIGGGSTDTQYF. The full variable domain, with the rest looked up from reference TRBV19 and TRBJ2-3, is DGGITQSPKYLFRKEGQNVTLSCEQNLNHDAMYWYRQDPGQGLRLIYYSQIVNDFQKGDIAEGYSVSREKKESFPLTVTSAQKNPTAFYLCASSIGGGSTDTQYFGPGTRLTVL.

The sample holds one count of this clone. This chain connects TRBV13 to TRBJ2-1; D may be TRBD2 (6 bases). The CDR3 runs 15 residues. Germline values: CDR1 PRHDT, CDR2 FYEKMQ (reference sequence). V lost 1 base, J lost 9 bases, and 16 bases lay in between. Here the CDR3 reads CASSLVLRGWAEQFF. The CDR3 bases are TGTGCCAGCAGCTTAGTTTTGCGGGGCTGGGCTGAGCAGTTCTTC. Full variable domain (remainder filled in from reference TRBV13 and TRBJ2-1): AAGVIQSPRHLIKEKRETATLKCYPIPRHDTVYWYQQGPGQDPQFLISFYEKMQSDKGSIPDRFSAQQFSDYHSELNMSSLELGDSALYFCASSLVLRGWAEQFFGPGTRLTVL.